This TCR beta chain was profiled in a study of blood T cells in healthy people across ages. Study-wide points: For the donors, CMV status was unknown and possibly confounded expanded clonotype changes. Comparison with aged donors showed that long-lived donors had more naive CD4+ cells and higher diversity.

Comments on this clonotype: The antigen is unknown.

The germline V gene encodes CDR1 SGHTA and CDR2 FQGNSA. Germline trimming cut 4 bases from V and 9 bases from J; bases unmatched to any gene: 11. The CDR3 sequence is 15 residues long. With a J-beta primer mix and a sample-barcoded 5' primer, a second PCR ran 7 to 11 cycles. A template-switch adaptor with 12 random nucleotides tagged each cDNA molecule. From the 5' RACE reads, TCRdb called clonotypes with MiXCR, one entry per CDR3 protein. The profile covers roughly 900,000 distinct CDR3 sequences, with roughly 43% appearing a single time and 13% taken by the ten largest. This TCR came from a man aged 25-40 years in good health. Sequences were obtained from blood. The chain combines TRBV7-2 with TRBJ2-1; 8 bases align to TRBD2. CDR3 sequence (DNA): TGTGCCAGCAGCTCCTCGGGGGGGCCGAATAGTGAGCAGTTCTTC. Its translation is CASSSSGGPNSEQFF.